These 31 T cell receptor beta chains share one sample of origin, sequenced in a study of beta chain features in type 1 diabetes. What these receptors recognize is not known. As every portion of the isolated RNA was reverse transcribed, the sequencing read expressed TCRB transcripts. Assay used: immunoSEQ multiplex PCR; TCRdb lists only in-frame clones, some missing. The sample lists roughly 240,000 clones, 24% occurring once. Overall study results and limits: For Type 1 diabetes patients, all four CD4+ subsets carried TCRB CDR3s that were moderately but significantly shorter.

Material: naive CD4+ T cells from blood. All receptors derive from a woman in her 30s with type 1 diabetes.

This clone showed up just a few times. The V call is TRBV7-9, the J call TRBJ2-1; TRBD1 agrees at 7 bases. V dropped 2 bases and J dropped 5; count of bases not matched to a gene: 6. CDR1 is SEHNR and CDR2 is FQNEAQ in the germline V gene (reference sequence). The CDR3 is 15 amino acids. This chain's CDR3 is CASSLTTGIHNEQFF. For the CDR3, the DNA is TGTGCCAGCAGCTTAACGACAGGGATTCACAATGAGCAGTTCTTC.

This clone was picked up a small number of times. V is TRBV7-2 and J is TRBJ2-1; tentative D call: TRBD1 (5 bases). Trimming took off 11 bases at V and 8 bases at J, with 10 bases between the two ends. Germline values: CDR1 SGHTA, CDR2 FQGNSA. This CDR3 is built from 10 residues. As DNA, the CDR3 is TGTGCCCCTTGGGGCCATGAGCAGTTCTTC. This sequence encodes CAPWGHEQFF.

The chain couples TRBV11-2 to TRBJ2-1; TRBD2 agrees at 10 bases. Germline V gene lookup returns CDR1 SGHAT and CDR2 FQNNGV. This CDR3 region has 19 residues. V shed 0 bases, J shed 6 bases, and the junction held 14 bases outside the gene matches. The CDR3 spells CASSLDHLGSGRAPNEQFF. The CDR3 coding sequence is TGTGCCAGCAGCTTAGACCACCTCGGAAGCGGGAGGGCCCCCAATGAGCAGTTCTTC.

This clone was seen a handful of times. At one boundary the junction diverges from the germline segment, which might be a read error. The rearrangement links TRBV7-7 to TRBJ2-5, with 8 bases fitting TRBD2. CDR1 and CDR2 (germline): SSHAT, FNYEAQ (reference sequence). The CDR3 runs to 16 residues. CDR3 protein: CASSLNSGTSPETQYF. CDR3 nucleotide sequence: TGTGCTAGCAGCCTCAATAGCGGGACTAGTCCTGAGACCCAGTACTTC.

The chain employs TRBV9 and TRBJ2-3, with D tentatively TRBD1 (6 bases). With 3 bases removed from V and 3 bases from J, the gap between germline ends came to 11 bases. This CDR3 has 14 residues. Germline assignment: CDR1 SGDLS and CDR2 YYNGEE. In nucleotides, the CDR3 is TGTGCCAGCAGCGCATCGCAGGGGACAGATACGCAGTATTTT. Translated: CASSASQGTDTQYF.

This clone has just a few counts. This sequence joins TRBV5-6 and TRBJ2-1; the D gene is possibly TRBD2 (5 bases). There are 14 residues in the CDR3. CDR1 is SGHDT and CDR2 is YYEEEE in the germline V gene. Deletions cut 3 bases from V and 6 bases from J, with 13 bases between. The CDR3, as DNA: TGTGCCAGCAGCTCAGAGGGCCGATCCAATGAGCAGTTCTTC. Translation gives CASSSEGRSNEQFF. The entire variable domain, with the rest obtained from reference TRBV5-6 and TRBJ2-1, is as follows: DAGVTQSPTHLIKTRGQQVTLRCSPKSGHDTVSWYQQALGQGPQFIFQYYEEEERQRGNFPDRFSGHQFPNYSSELNVNALLLGDSALYLCASSSEGRSNEQFFGPGTRLTVL.

The chain is built from TRBV7-3 and TRBJ1-1, with 9 bases that match TRBD1. V was pared by 5 bases and J by 6 bases, with 16 bases of the junction left unmatched. CDR3 length: 17 amino acids. From germline, CDR1 is SGHTA and CDR2 FQGTGA. The CDR3 region is CASSPNSPGQGGPEAFF. As DNA, the CDR3 is TGTGCCAGCAGCCCGAACTCTCCGGGACAGGGAGGACCTGAAGCTTTCTTT.

The chain has TRBV5-1 and TRBJ2-1; weak D call: TRBD1 (6 bases). CDR1 is SGHRS, CDR2 YFSETQ, per germline. V dropped 1 base and J dropped 1 base, with 12 bases sitting between them. The CDR3 contains 16 residues. As DNA, the CDR3 is TGCGCCAGCAGCTTGACCGCAGGGGATTCCTACAATGAGCAGTTCTTC. Its translation is CASSLTAGDSYNEQFF.

This clone was picked up a small number of times. V usage is TRBV5-1 and J usage is TRBJ2-5; D may be TRBD2 (6 bases). The CDR3 has 13 amino acids. Between the trimmed V and J ends, which lost 7 bases and 1 base, there was a span of 11 bases. From germline, CDR1 is SGHRS and CDR2 YFSETQ. The CDR3 spells CASRPGSQETQYF. The CDR3 bases are TGCGCCAGCCGACCCGGGAGCCAAGAGACCCAGTACTTC.

The chain employs TRBV28 and TRBJ2-7; a possible D gene is TRBD1 (5 bases). The ends were cut back, 7 bases at V and 2 bases at J, with 15 bases in the middle. CDR3 length: 14 residues. Germline CDR1 reads MDHEN; CDR2 reads SYDVKM. The CDR3 region is CASTRSDSAYEQYF. The CDR3 DNA follows: TGTGCCAGCACCCGTTCAGACAGCGCCTACGAGCAGTACTTC.

This clone was detected only a few times. The V and J genes are TRBV9 and TRBJ2-1; no definite D call. Germline V gene sequence: CDR1 SGDLS, CDR2 YYNGEE. Trimming left V 5 bases short and J 3 bases short, with 9 bases between. CDR3 length: 13 amino acids. CDR3 nucleotide sequence: TGTGCCAGCAGTCCAGGCAACTACAATGAGCAGTTCTTC. Translation: CASSPGNYNEQFF.

The chain uses TRBV5-1 and TRBJ2-2; maybe TRBD2 (5 bases). V was shortened by 0 bases and J by 4 bases, with 7 bases between the two germline ends. CDR3 length: 14 amino acids. Germline CDR1 reads SGHRS; CDR2 reads YFSETQ. The CDR3 here is CASSLDSATGELFF. CDR3 sequence (DNA): TGCGCCAGCAGCTTGGATAGCGCCACCGGGGAGCTGTTTTTT.

This clone was counted only a few times. The chain is built from TRBV19 and TRBJ1-2, with 10 positions matching TRBD1. This CDR3 has 15 residues. The junction had 8 bases not matched to a gene; V was cut back by 6 bases and J by 4 bases. Germline-derived CDR1 and CDR2 are LNHDA and SQIVND (reference sequence). CDR3 residues: CASSYPGQGRYGYTF. CDR3 DNA sequence: TGTGCCAGTAGCTATCCGGGACAGGGGCGCTATGGCTACACCTTC.

This clone has just a few counts. The genes are TRBV4-1 and TRBJ2-1, with TRBD2 matching over 10 bases. Germline V gene lookup returns CDR1 MGHRA and CDR2 YSYEKL. The CDR3 covers 15 residues. The V and J ends lost 3 bases and 9 bases, in that order; junction bases with no gene match: 8. CDR3 DNA sequence: TGCGCCAGCAGCCACCCAGCGGGAGGGCTGAGTGAGCAGTTCTTC. Its translation: CASSHPAGGLSEQFF.

The rearrangement links TRBV11-2 to TRBJ2-5; no firm D call. CDR1 and CDR2 from the germline V gene are SGHAT and FQNNGV. This CDR3 is built from 15 residues. The V end lost 3 bases, the J end lost 5 bases, and 16 bases lay between the germline ends. The CDR3 DNA is TGTGCCAGCAGCTTCACCCATGGCCACCTGGAGACCCAGTACTTC. Its translation: CASSFTHGHLETQYF.

The chain couples TRBV30 to TRBJ2-1; D may be TRBD2 (6 bases). CDR3 size: 16 residues. Trimming took off 5 bases at V and 6 bases at J, with 23 bases between the two ends. Germline assignment: CDR1 GTSNPN and CDR2 SVGIG (reference sequence). In DNA form, the CDR3 reads TGTGCCTGGGACCGCGGGACCGCGGTCGGGCTCAATGAGCAGTTCTTC. Its protein product is CAWDRGTAVGLNEQFF.

J is TRBJ1-1 and V is TRBV2; 7 nucleotides agree with TRBD1. From germline, CDR1 is SNHLY and CDR2 FYNNEI. The CDR3 is 14 amino acids. V shed 6 bases and J 1 base; nucleotides not matched to a gene: 5. For the CDR3, the DNA is TGTGCCAGCAGACTGACAGGGAAGAACACTGAAGCTTTCTTT. The encoded protein is CASRLTGKNTEAFF.

The chain links TRBV9 to TRBJ1-2, with 7 bases identical to TRBD1. Germline V gene sequence: CDR1 SGDLS, CDR2 YYNGEE. This CDR3 spans 14 amino acids. Trimming removed 7 bases from V and 8 bases from J; junction bases left unmatched: 14. CDR3 region: CASRRTGPRAGYTF. The CDR3 region has the DNA TGTGCCAGCCGGAGGACAGGCCCGAGGGCGGGCTACACCTTC.

The sample holds a few counts of this clone. CDR3 nucleotide sequence: TGTGCCAGCAGTGAGGGACTAGCGGGAGGGCCGGGAGAGACCCAGTACTTC. Translation: CASSEGLAGGPGETQYF. V is TRBV25-1 and J is TRBJ2-5, with 16 nucleotides matching TRBD2. The CDR3 spans 17 residues. V was clipped by 3 bases and J by 4 bases; unmatched bases: 5. Germline loops: CDR1 MGHDK, CDR2 SYGVNS.

Regarding this clone: A read error may account for a junction end that differs from germline. The genes are TRBV30 and TRBJ2-5; tentative D call: TRBD2 (5 bases). This CDR3 contains 13 residues. The germline CDR1 and CDR2 sequences are GTSNPN and SVGIG (reference sequence). CDR3 residues: CAWSVRGQATQYF. The CDR3 DNA reads as TGTGCCTGGAGTGTACGAGGGCAAGCGACCCAGTACTTC.

This clone appeared a few times. The chain carries TRBV7-3 and TRBJ2-1; 8 bases agree with TRBD2. The germline gives CDR1 SGHTA, CDR2 FQGTGA. The CDR3 is 15 residues long. With V trimmed by 4 bases and J by 1 base, 3 bases remained unmatched. The CDR3 protein is CASSSSGHSYNEQFF. The CDR3 DNA reads as TGTGCCAGCAGCTCTAGCGGGCATTCCTACAATGAGCAGTTCTTC.

This clone has a handful of counts. V is TRBV29-1 and J is TRBJ2-1; 7 bases are shared with TRBD2. The germline V gene has CDR1 SQVTM and CDR2 ANQGSEA. The V segment lost 7 bases and the J segment 7 bases; nucleotides outside the gene matches: 10. The CDR3 length is 13 residues. CDR3 nucleotides: TGCAGCGCCCAAGGCCTAGCGGTGAATGAGCAGTTCTTC. Protein: CSAQGLAVNEQFF.

The rearrangement uses TRBV6-6 and TRBJ2-7; TRBD1 matches 8 bases. Losses at the gene ends were 6 bases for V and 2 bases for J; bases not matched to a gene: 6. This CDR3 spans 14 amino acids. Looked up from germline, CDR1 is MNHNY and CDR2 is SVGAGI (reference sequence). The CDR3 here is CASRLTGDTYEQYF. The CDR3 DNA follows: TGTGCCAGCAGGCTGACAGGGGACACCTACGAGCAGTACTTC.

The chain combines TRBV29-1 with TRBJ2-7, with D possibly being TRBD1 (5 bases). The V gene's germline CDR1 is SQVTM and CDR2 ANQGSEA. The CDR3 is 12 residues long. The V end was cut by 4 bases, the J end by 0 bases, with 7 bases between. CDR3 in DNA: TGCAGCGTTGGACAGCTCTCCTACGAGCAGTACTTC. Its protein product is CSVGQLSYEQYF.

V usage is TRBV4-1 and J usage is TRBJ2-1, with D tentatively TRBD2 (6 bases). The CDR3 is made up of 15 amino acids. Germline V gene data show CDR1 as MGHRA and CDR2 as YSYEKL. Trimming took 1 base from V and 2 from J, leaving 9 bases between them. In DNA, the CDR3 is TGCGCCAGCAGCCAAGGACTAGTCCCCTACAATGAGCAGTTCTTC. Encoded protein: CASSQGLVPYNEQFF.

The chain is built from TRBV28 and TRBJ2-1, with 7 nucleotides matching TRBD1. V lost 4 bases and J lost 10; bases outside the gene matches: 4. The CDR3 extends over 12 amino acids. Germline V gives CDR1 MDHEN, CDR2 SYDVKM. CDR3 protein: CASSWVGGEQFF. The CDR3 DNA reads TGTGCCAGCAGTTGGGTAGGGGGCGAGCAGTTCTTC.

This clone has more than one count but fewer than ten. V is TRBV5-1 and J is TRBJ2-7, with TRBD2 matching 12 bases. The trim removed 3 bases at V and 2 bases at J, leaving 9 bases unmatched. Germline lookup yields CDR1 SGHRS and CDR2 YFSETQ. The CDR3 spans 17 residues. CDR3 amino acids: CASSSRTSGIGAYEQYF. CDR3 bases: TGCGCCAGCAGCTCCCGGACTAGCGGGATAGGGGCCTACGAGCAGTACTTC.

The DNA for the CDR3 is TGTGCCAGCAGCGAGGCCCCTAGCTCCTACAATGAGCAGTTCTTC. This sequence encodes CASSEAPSSYNEQFF. The V and J genes are TRBV7-9 and TRBJ2-1; D uncertain. Trimming cost V 5 bases and J 0 bases, with 11 bases left between them. Germline CDR1 and CDR2: SEHNR and FQNEAQ (reference sequence). The CDR3 spans 15 residues.

This clone appeared a few times. The chain uses TRBV1 and TRBJ2-1; the table names TRBD2, a call not compared with the DNA. TRBV1 corresponds to a pseudogene. The CDR3 loop spans 15 amino acids. The CDR3 reads CTSSQSGKGYNEQFF. The CDR3 bases are TGCACCAGCAGCCAGAGCGGGAAAGGGTACAATGAGCAGTTCTTC.

This chain joins TRBV7-2 and TRBJ1-5; the D gene is possibly TRBD1 (6 bases). Germline-derived CDR1 and CDR2 are SGHTA and FQGNSA. CDR3 length: 15 amino acids. The V and J ends lost 2 bases and 0 bases respectively, with 8 bases between them. The CDR3, as DNA: TGTGCCAGCAGCTTACAGGGGAATAGCAATCAGCCCCAGCATTTT. This gives the protein CASSLQGNSNQPQHF.

Only a few counts were recorded for this clone. V gene TRBV30 combines with J gene TRBJ2-1; TRBD2 matches 8 bases. After removal of 5 bases from V and 6 bases from J, the junction contained 6 bases not matched to a gene. CDR1 is GTSNPN and CDR2 is SVGIG in the germline V gene (reference sequence). The CDR3 covers 13 residues. The CDR3 coding sequence is TGTGCCTGGGCCGGACTAGCTCGCAATGAGCAGTTCTTC. Its translation is CAWAGLARNEQFF.